The present T cell receptor (beta chain) was sequenced within a study of T cell repertoires in cytomegalovirus infection. TCRdb reanalysed the reads using MiXCR and keeps one entry per CDR3 protein. The repertoire holds about 900,000 distinct CDR3 sequences, around 30% seen once, with over 12% in the top ten. Turning to this clonotype: The antigen is not known.

The sample was cultured CD8+ T cells from PBMCs, taken from culture after CMV antigen stimulation. The TCR sequence derives from a human donor in good health (CMV status not recorded). Some clones in this sample may be carry-over from other donors' samples.

The CDR3 DNA reads TGCAGTGCTAGACGGGAGCGGGGGCGGGACCAAGAGACCCAGTACTTC. Translating gives CSARRERGRDQETQYF. The chain links TRBV20-1 to TRBJ2-5; TRBD2 agrees at 8 bases. Germline loops: CDR1 DFQATT, CDR2 SNEGSKA (reference sequence). The CDR3 spans 16 residues. The trim removed 2 bases at V and 0 bases at J, leaving 8 bases unmatched.